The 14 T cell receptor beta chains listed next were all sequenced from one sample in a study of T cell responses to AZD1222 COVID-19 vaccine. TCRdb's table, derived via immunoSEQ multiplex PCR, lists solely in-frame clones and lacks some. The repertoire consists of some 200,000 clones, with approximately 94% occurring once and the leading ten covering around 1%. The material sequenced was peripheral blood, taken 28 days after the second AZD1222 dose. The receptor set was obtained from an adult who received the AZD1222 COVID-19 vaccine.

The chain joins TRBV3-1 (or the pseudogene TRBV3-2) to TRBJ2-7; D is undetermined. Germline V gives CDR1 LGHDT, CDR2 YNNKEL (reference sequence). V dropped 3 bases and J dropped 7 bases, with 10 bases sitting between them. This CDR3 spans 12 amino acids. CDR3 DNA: TGTGCCAGCAGCCATGGGGTCGGTGAGCAGTACTTC. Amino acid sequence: CASSHGVGEQYF.

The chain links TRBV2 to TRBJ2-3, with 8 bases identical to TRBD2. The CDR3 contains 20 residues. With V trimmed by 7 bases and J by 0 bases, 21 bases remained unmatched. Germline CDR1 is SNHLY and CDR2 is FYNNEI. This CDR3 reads CASTGASSGFLRVSTDTQYF. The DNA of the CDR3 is TGTGCCAGCACAGGGGCGTCTAGCGGGTTCCTACGGGTTAGCACAGATACGCAGTATTTT.

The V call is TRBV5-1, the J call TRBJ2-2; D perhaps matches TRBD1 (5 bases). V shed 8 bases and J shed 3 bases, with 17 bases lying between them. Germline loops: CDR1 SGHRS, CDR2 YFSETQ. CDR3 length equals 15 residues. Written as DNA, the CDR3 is TGCGCCAGTAGACCTACAGTAGGGGACACCGGGGAGCTGTTTTTT. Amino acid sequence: CASRPTVGDTGELFF.

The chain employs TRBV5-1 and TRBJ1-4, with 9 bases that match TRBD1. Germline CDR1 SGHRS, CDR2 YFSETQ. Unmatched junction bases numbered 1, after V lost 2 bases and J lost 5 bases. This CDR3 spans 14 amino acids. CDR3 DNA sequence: TGCGCCAGCAGCTTCGGACAGGGGAATGAAAAACTGTTTTTT. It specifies CASSFGQGNEKLFF.

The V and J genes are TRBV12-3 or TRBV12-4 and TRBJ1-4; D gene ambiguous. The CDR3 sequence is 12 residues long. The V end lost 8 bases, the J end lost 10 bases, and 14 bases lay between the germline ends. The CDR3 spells CASGEGMRKLFF. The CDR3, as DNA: TGTGCCAGCGGAGAGGGTATGCGAAAACTGTTTTTT.

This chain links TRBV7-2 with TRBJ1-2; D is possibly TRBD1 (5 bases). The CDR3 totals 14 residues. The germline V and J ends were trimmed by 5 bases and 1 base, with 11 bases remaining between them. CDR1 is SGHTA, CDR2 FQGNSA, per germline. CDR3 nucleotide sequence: TGTGCCAGCAGCCAGTCGGGGGGTAACTATGGCTACACCTTC. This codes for CASSQSGGNYGYTF.

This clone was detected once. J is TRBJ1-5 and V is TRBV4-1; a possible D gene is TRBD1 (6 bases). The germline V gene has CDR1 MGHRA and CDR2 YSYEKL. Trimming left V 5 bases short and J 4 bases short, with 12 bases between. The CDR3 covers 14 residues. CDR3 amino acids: CASSFQTGNQPQHF. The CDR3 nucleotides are TGCGCCAGCAGCTTCCAGACAGGTAATCAGCCCCAGCATTTT.

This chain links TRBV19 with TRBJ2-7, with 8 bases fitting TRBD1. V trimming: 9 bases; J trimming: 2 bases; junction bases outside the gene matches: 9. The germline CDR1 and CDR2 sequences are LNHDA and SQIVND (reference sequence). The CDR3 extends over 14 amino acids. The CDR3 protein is CASADRGPTYEQYF. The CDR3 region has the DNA TGTGCCAGCGCAGACAGGGGCCCGACCTACGAGCAGTACTTC.

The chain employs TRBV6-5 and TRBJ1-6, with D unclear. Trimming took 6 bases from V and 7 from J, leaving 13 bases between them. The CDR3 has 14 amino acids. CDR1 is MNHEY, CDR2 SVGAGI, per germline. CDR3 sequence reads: CASRTRYPNSPLHF. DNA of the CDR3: TGTGCCAGCAGAACACGATACCCCAATTCACCCCTCCACTTT.

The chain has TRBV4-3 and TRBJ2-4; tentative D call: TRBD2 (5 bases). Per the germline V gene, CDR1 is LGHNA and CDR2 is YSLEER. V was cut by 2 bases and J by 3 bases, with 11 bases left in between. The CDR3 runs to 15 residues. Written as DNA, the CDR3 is TGCGCCAGCAGCCAACAGTCGGCGGGCAAAAACATTCAGTACTTC. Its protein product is CASSQQSAGKNIQYF.

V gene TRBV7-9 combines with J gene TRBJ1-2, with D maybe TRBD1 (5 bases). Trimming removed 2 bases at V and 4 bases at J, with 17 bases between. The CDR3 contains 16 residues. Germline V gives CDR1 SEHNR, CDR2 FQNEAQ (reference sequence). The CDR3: CASSLWDGRFFYGYTF. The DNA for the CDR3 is TGTGCCAGCAGCTTATGGGACGGTCGCTTCTTCTATGGCTACACCTTC.

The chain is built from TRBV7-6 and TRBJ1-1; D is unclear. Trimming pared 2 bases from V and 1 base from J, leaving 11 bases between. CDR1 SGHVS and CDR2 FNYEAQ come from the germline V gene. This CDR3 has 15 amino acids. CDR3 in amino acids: CASSLQAASNTEAFF. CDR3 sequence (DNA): TGTGCCAGCAGCTTACAGGCGGCTTCGAACACTGAAGCTTTCTTT. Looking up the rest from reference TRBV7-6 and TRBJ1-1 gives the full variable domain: GAGVSQSPRYKVTKRGQDVALRCDPISGHVSLYWYRQALGQGPEFLTYFNYEAQQDKSGLPNDRFSAERPEGSISTLTIQRTEQRDSAMYRCASSLQAASNTEAFFGQGTRLTVV.

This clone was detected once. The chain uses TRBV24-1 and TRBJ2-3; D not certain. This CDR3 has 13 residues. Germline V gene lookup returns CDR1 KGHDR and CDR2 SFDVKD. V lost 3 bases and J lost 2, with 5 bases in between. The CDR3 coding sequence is TGTGCCACCAGTGATGTGGCCACAGATACGCAGTATTTT. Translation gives CATSDVATDTQYF.

The CDR3, as DNA: TGTGCCAGCAGTTTAACGGCAATTAGAGATACGCAGTATTTT. It yields the protein CASSLTAIRDTQYF. This chain connects TRBV27 to TRBJ2-3; no firm D call. Trimming took off 2 bases at V and 5 bases at J, with 11 bases between the two ends. CDR1 is MNHEY and CDR2 is SMNVEV in the germline V gene (reference sequence). This CDR3 has 14 residues.